This record covers a single T cell receptor (beta chain). The antigen remains undetermined. This specimen belongs to a study of cytomegalovirus exposure and HLA in healthy donors. Background on the study: The 120 validation repertoires used the same platform as the approximately 700 first-cohort repertoires (as reported by a later analysis). Findings and caveats of the study: The study designated 150 or so TCR beta chains cytomegalovirus-associated. The classifier was said to identify cytomegalovirus status with high specificity and sensitivity.

The table came from immunoSEQ multiplex PCR; TCRdb's copy has only in-frame clones and leaves some out. The sample has some 170,000 clones; more than 75% are singletons. The source is a man between 18 and 29 years old in good health and CMV-seropositive. Source material: PBMCs.

CDR3 region: CASSLGYGNTIYF. CDR3 nucleotides: TGTGCCAGCAGCCTGGGCTACGGAAACACCATATATTTT. V and J are TRBV5-5 and TRBJ1-3; D not certain. V dropped 4 bases and J dropped 4 bases, with 9 bases sitting between them. This CDR3 has 13 residues. Germline V gene sequence: CDR1 SGHKS, CDR2 YYEKEE (reference sequence).